Presented here are 2 T cell receptor beta chains from one specimen sequenced in a study of memory CD4+ T cells and cytomegalovirus serostatus. Here immunoSEQ multiplex PCR was the method, and the copy in TCRdb shows in-frame clones only, minus some. The table records approximately 63,000 clones, 80% of them present only once. Single viable CD3+CD4+CD8-CD45RO+ cells were sorted as the memory CD4+ T cells. What was sequenced was memory CD4+ T cells from blood. The receptors originated from an adult in good health and CMV-seronegative. Some clones in this sample may be carry-over from other donors' samples.

Notes on this clone: Other DNA sequences from this sample encode an identical CDR3 as well. V usage is TRBV9 and J usage is TRBJ2-3, with D perhaps TRBD1 (5 bases). Per germline, CDR1 SGDLS and CDR2 YYNGEE. This CDR3 contains 14 residues. V was cut by 0 bases and J by 2 bases, with 7 bases left in between. The CDR3 DNA is TGTGCCAGCAGCGTAGGACAGCACACAGATACGCAGTATTTT. It translates to CASSVGQHTDTQYF.

The J gene is TRBJ2-1, the V gene TRBV5-6; 16 bases agree with TRBD2. Trimming at V came to 1 base and at J to 12 bases, leaving 4 bases not matched to a gene. CDR3 size: 15 residues. The V gene's germline CDR1 is SGHDT and CDR2 YYEEEE. As DNA, the CDR3 is TGTGCCAGCAGCTTGTTCGGGACTAGCGGGGGGGGGCAGTTCTTC. Its translation: CASSLFGTSGGGQFF.